This is a list of T cell receptor beta chains from one sample in a study of T-cell reconstitution after alpha-beta-depleted transplantation in children. In TCRdb, the PCR reads were re-called with MiXCR into one record per CDR3 protein. The table includes some 300,000 distinct CDR3 sequences, roughly 9.1% detected once. This material consisted of PBMCs, taken before TCRalphabeta/CD19-depleted stem cell transplant. The receptors stem from a boy under two years old with acute myeloid leukemia, due to receive a stem cell transplant. Both conserved end residues are part of each CDR3. The order of the fields is clone size, J gene, V gene, D gene, CDR3 protein, CDR3 DNA. The D gene is left open where the match is weak. For some rows the clone size is stated as once, few or many, or as a class when expanded; others skip it.

clone_size: -
j_call: TRBJ1-5
v_call: TRBV20-1
d_call: -
cdr3_aa: CSAHYSGRDNQPQHF
cdr3_nt: TGCAGTGCTCACTACTCCGGCAGGGACAATCAGCCCCAGCATTTT

clone_size: many
j_call: TRBJ1-5
v_call: TRBV7-2
d_call: -
cdr3_aa: CASSLLRDQPQHF
cdr3_nt: TGTGCCAGCAGCTTACTGAGGGATCAGCCCCAGCATTTT

clone_size: many
j_call: TRBJ2-1
v_call: TRBV5-1
d_call: TRBD2
cdr3_aa: CASSLRLAAILSSYNEQFF
cdr3_nt: TGCGCCAGCAGCCTTCGACTAGCGGCCATTTTGAGCTCCTACAATGAGCAGTTCTTC

clone_size: -
j_call: TRBJ2-3
v_call: TRBV7-9
d_call: -
cdr3_aa: CASSSRRGTDTQYF
cdr3_nt: TGTGCCAGCAGCTCGAGAAGAGGCACAGATACGCAGTATTTT

clone_size: many
j_call: TRBJ2-7
v_call: TRBV28
d_call: -
cdr3_aa: CASSARAMSSYEQYF
cdr3_nt: TGTGCCAGCAGTGCGCGCGCCATGAGCTCCTACGAGCAGTACTTC

clone_size: many
j_call: TRBJ2-1
v_call: TRBV20-1
d_call: -
cdr3_aa: CSASLATYNEQFF
cdr3_nt: TGCAGTGCTAGTCTGGCTACCTACAATGAGCAGTTCTTC

clone_size: many
j_call: TRBJ2-7
v_call: TRBV6-5
d_call: TRBD1
cdr3_aa: CASRQDGTGPYEQYF
cdr3_nt: TGTGCCAGCAGACAAGACGGGACAGGACCCTACGAGCAGTACTTC

clone_size: many
j_call: TRBJ2-1
v_call: TRBV24-1
d_call: TRBD1
cdr3_aa: CATSDVATQGADEQFF
cdr3_nt: TGTGCCACCAGTGATGTAGCTACGCAGGGGGCGGATGAGCAGTTCTTC

clone_size: -
j_call: TRBJ2-5
v_call: TRBV7-2
d_call: -
cdr3_aa: CASSLRTLLGETQYF
cdr3_nt: TGTGCCAGCAGCTTGAGGACCCTCCTGGGGGAGACCCAGTACTTC

clone_size: many
j_call: TRBJ1-2
v_call: TRBV7-9
d_call: -
cdr3_aa: CASSPSGRIFYGYTF
cdr3_nt: TGTGCCAGCAGCCCCAGCGGACGGATTTTCTATGGCTACACCTTC

clone_size: many
j_call: TRBJ2-7
v_call: TRBV12-3/TRBV12-4
d_call: -
cdr3_aa: CASSSRGNEQYF
cdr3_nt: TGTGCCAGCAGTTCCAGGGGCAACGAGCAGTACTTC

clone_size: many
j_call: TRBJ2-1
v_call: TRBV5-1
d_call: TRBD1
cdr3_aa: CASSAGTGTNEQFF
cdr3_nt: TGCGCCAGCAGCGCCGGGACAGGGACAAATGAGCAGTTCTTC

clone_size: many
j_call: TRBJ1-5
v_call: TRBV28
d_call: -
cdr3_aa: CASSLIGPQHF
cdr3_nt: TGTGCCAGCAGCCTCATTGGCCCCCAGCATTTT

clone_size: once
j_call: TRBJ1-2
v_call: TRBV28
d_call: TRBD1
cdr3_aa: CASSFGTGGGYGYTF
cdr3_nt: TGTGCCAGCAGTTTTGGGACAGGGGGCGGATATGGCTACACCTTC

clone_size: many
j_call: TRBJ2-3
v_call: TRBV10-3
d_call: -
cdr3_aa: CAINGPTDTQYF
cdr3_nt: TGTGCCATCAATGGGCCCACAGATACGCAGTATTTT

clone_size: many
j_call: TRBJ2-7
v_call: TRBV7-2
d_call: -
cdr3_aa: CASSSDPEKYF
cdr3_nt: TGTGCCAGCAGCTCGGATCCAGAAAAGTACTTC

clone_size: -
j_call: TRBJ2-1
v_call: TRBV7-2
d_call: TRBD2
cdr3_aa: CASSPTGLAGGASLRFF
cdr3_nt: TGTGCCAGCAGCCCCACTGGACTAGCGGGAGGTGCAAGCTTGCGGTTCTTC

clone_size: many
j_call: TRBJ1-5
v_call: TRBV5-1
d_call: TRBD1
cdr3_aa: CASSLGAGGEPQHF
cdr3_nt: TGCGCCAGCAGCTTGGGGGCAGGGGGAGAGCCCCAGCATTTT

clone_size: many
j_call: TRBJ2-7
v_call: TRBV5-6
d_call: -
cdr3_aa: CASSGDPFSYEQYF
cdr3_nt: TGTGCCAGCAGCGGGGACCCATTCTCCTACGAGCAGTACTTC

clone_size: few
j_call: TRBJ2-5
v_call: TRBV29-1
d_call: -
cdr3_aa: CSVGLGGEETQYF
cdr3_nt: TGCAGCGTAGGTCTCGGGGGAGAGGAGACCCAGTACTTC

clone_size: few
j_call: TRBJ2-5
v_call: TRBV12-3/TRBV12-4
d_call: -
cdr3_aa: CASSLRDWIETQYF
cdr3_nt: TGTGCCAGCAGTTTAAGGGACTGGATAGAGACCCAGTACTTC

clone_size: few
j_call: TRBJ2-1
v_call: TRBV5-6
d_call: -
cdr3_aa: CASIGGTVHNEQFF
cdr3_nt: TGTGCCAGCATCGGGGGGACAGTGCACAATGAGCAGTTCTTC